This T cell receptor beta chain emerged from a study of control samples from healthy donors and cancer patients. The data were produced by immunoSEQ multiplex PCR, yet TCRdb's version contains in-frame clones alone and is incomplete. The table lists 100,000 to 150,000 clones, around nine tenths of them singletons, with more than 6.5% in the top ten. Germline V gives CDR1 SQVTM, CDR2 ANQGSEA. This CDR3 comprises 13 residues. V lost 8 bases and J 0 bases, leaving 13 bases between the germline ends. This TCR came from a man aged 40-49 years in good health. The source material was blood. J is TRBJ1-2 and V is TRBV29-1; D is ambiguous. The CDR3 spells CSIREASNYGYTF. The CDR3 DNA reads as TGCAGCATCCGGGAGGCGTCTAACTATGGCTACACCTTC. Drawing the rest from reference TRBV29-1 and TRBJ1-2, the complete variable domain is SAVISQKPSRDICQRGTSLTIQCQVDSQVTMMFWYRQQPGQSLTLIATANQGSEATYESGFVIDKFPISRPNLTFSTLTVSNMSPEDSSIYLCSIREASNYGYTFGSGTRLTVV.